The present T cell receptor (beta chain) was sequenced within a study of blood T cell repertoires in COVID-19. Whole-study context: Samples taken during acute and convalescent COVID-19 were collected in the United States, Italy and Spain. From T cells, B-cell-depleted T cells, or PBMCs came the material, which was cDNA or gDNA.

V lost 1 base, J lost 0 bases, and 12 bases lay in between. Per the germline V gene, CDR1 is GTSNPN and CDR2 is SVGIG (reference sequence). The CDR3 length is 15 residues. In the original analysis: Amplifying reference gene primers gave estimates of nucleated cell counts. The repertoire was sequenced with immunoSEQ multiplex PCR; TCRdb's copy has only in-frame clones and lacks some. V, J and clone size derive from that table, while D and trimming were established from the DNA sequence. This table has 160,000 or so clones, approximately 91% appearing once. The chain links TRBV30 to TRBJ2-5; possibly TRBD1 for D (5 bases). The sequence was obtained from a man younger than 30 with acute or convalescent COVID-19. The sequenced material came from peripheral blood. The CDR3, as DNA: TGTGCCTGGAGTGAGGGGTTCGGGTACCAAGAGACCCAGTACTTC. It encodes CAWSEGFGYQETQYF.